A selection of T cell receptor beta chains follows, all from one sample in a study of Tregs in tolerant kidney transplant recipients. Sequenced by immunoSEQ multiplex PCR; TCRdb stores in-frame clones only, minus some. The table shows some 69,000 clones, with over 80% occurring only once. Input material: CD4+ T cells from blood. The receptors were gathered from a human donor in good health. Both conserved end residues are part of each CDR3. D genes are given only for firm matches. The size entry is marked missing in some rows and otherwise reads once, few, many or a size class.

clone_size	v_call	d_call	j_call	cdr3_aa	cdr3_nt
.	TRBV5-5	TRBD1	TRBJ2-7	CASTGGTGGKVSFYEQYF	TGTGCCAGCACCGGCGGGACAGGGGGCAAAGTTTCGTTTTACGAGCAGTACTTC
once	TRBV4-2	TRBD2	TRBJ2-3	CASSQPRGGKLADTQYF	TGTGCCAGCAGCCAACCCCGGGGGGGGAAGTTGGCAGATACGCAGTATTTT
.	TRBV21-1	.	TRBJ1-2	CASSKVPRPYGYTF	TGTGCCAGCAGCAAAGTCCCCAGACCCTATGGCTACACCTTC
.	TRBV7-2	.	TRBJ1-1	CASSLDTVGAFF	TGTGCCAGCAGCTTAGATACGGTGGGAGCTTTCTTT
.	TRBV7-9	.	TRBJ1-5	CASSLGTVINQPQHF	TGTGCCAGCAGCTTAGGGACAGTAATAAATCAGCCCCAGCATTTT
.	TRBV5-1	.	TRBJ2-1	CASNRGDTYNEQFF	TGCGCCAGCAATAGAGGGGACACCTACAATGAGCAGTTCTTC
.	TRBV6-1	TRBD1	TRBJ1-5	CASRSTGGQPQHF	TGTGCCAGCAGATCGACAGGGGGTCAGCCCCAGCATTTT
.	TRBV6-5	.	TRBJ1-1	CASSRGTEAFF	TGTGCCAGCTCAAGGGGTACTGAAGCTTTCTTT
.	TRBV6-5	.	TRBJ2-1	CASSAAIGSYNEQFF	TGTGCCAGCAGTGCGGCCATTGGCTCCTACAATGAGCAGTTCTTC
once	TRBV19	.	TRBJ1-3	CASQAGPGNTIYF	TGTGCCAGCCAGGCAGGCCCTGGAAACACCATATATTTT
.	TRBV28	TRBD1	TRBJ2-3	CASSFRTGGLSDTQYF	TGTGCCAGCAGTTTTCGGACAGGGGGGTTATCAGATACGCAGTATTTT
.	TRBV5-4	.	TRBJ2-2	CASSLPEGTGELFF	TGTGCCAGCAGCTTGCCCGAGGGCACCGGGGAGCTGTTTTTT
.	TRBV5-8	.	TRBJ2-3	CASSLDPWGSTDTQYF	TGTGCCAGCAGCTTGGACCCGTGGGGTAGTACAGATACGCAGTATTTT
.	TRBV28	.	TRBJ1-4	CASSFPSTNEKLFF	TGTGCCAGCAGTTTCCCCTCAACTAATGAAAAACTGTTTTTT
.	TRBV21-1	.	TRBJ2-1	CASSKFTRVAYNEQFF	TGTGCCAGCAGCAAATTCACCAGGGTAGCCTACAATGAGCAGTTCTTC
few	TRBV9	.	TRBJ2-4	CASSEGLAKNIQYF	TGTGCCAGCAGCGAGGGCCTAGCCAAAAACATTCAGTACTTC
once	TRBV6-1	TRBD2	TRBJ2-5	CASRGLAMETQYF	TGTGCCAGCCGGGGACTAGCGATGGAGACCCAGTACTTC
.	TRBV6-1	TRBD2	TRBJ2-4	CASSGSGLAAKNIQYF	TGTGCCAGCAGTGGATCGGGACTAGCGGCCAAAAACATTCAGTACTTC
.	TRBV19	.	TRBJ1-5	CASRPGGESYQPQHF	TGTGCCAGTAGGCCCGGGGGCGAGTCGTATCAGCCCCAGCATTTT
.	TRBV6-6	.	TRBJ2-3	CASSYPDLTSTDTQYF	TGTGCCAGCAGTTACCCGGACTTAACTAGCACAGATACGCAGTATTTT